A single sample is the source of the 32 T cell receptor beta chains below, sequenced in a study of prognosis after radiotherapy for stage I lung cancer. Genomic DNA provided the template from which TCR beta CDR3 was amplified by two-round multiplex PCR. The use of primers specific to each TRBV and TRBJ gene characterized first-round PCR. TCRdb redid the calling of the multiplex PCR reads with MiXCR, one entry per CDR3 protein. The table has 30,000 to 35,000 distinct CDR3 sequences, under 60% seen once; the top ten hold more than 15%. The input for sequencing was PBMCs, taken before or after stereotactic body radiation therapy (not recorded which). The receptors stem from a donor over 45 with non-small cell lung cancer.

This clonotype has a count of ten or more. The chain combines TRBV27 with TRBJ2-2; 9 nucleotides agree with TRBD2. Germline assignment: CDR1 MNHEY and CDR2 SMNVEV (reference sequence). V trimming: 7 bases; J trimming: 4 bases; junction bases outside the gene matches: 7. The CDR3 is made up of 15 amino acids. The CDR3 loop reads CASTLAGFGTGELFF. The CDR3 DNA reads TGTGCCAGCACCCTAGCGGGGTTTGGCACCGGGGAGCTGTTTTTT.

CDR3 DNA: TGTGCCAGCAGCTTAGATAGGCAGTCTCGTGTCTACGAGCAGTACTTC. Protein sequence: CASSLDRQSRVYEQYF. The gene calls are TRBV11-3 and TRBJ2-7; no clear D. The CDR3 runs 16 residues. Germline values: CDR1 SGHNT, CDR2 YENEEA. V lost 0 bases to trimming and J lost 3 bases, with 15 bases between them.

J is TRBJ2-7 and V is TRBV5-1; TRBD1 matches 7 bases. Looked up from germline, CDR1 is SGHRS and CDR2 is YFSETQ. The CDR3 has 15 amino acids. J gave up 1 base and V 0 bases, and 4 bases lay outside the gene matches. CDR3 sequence reads: CASSLAGGQSYEQYF. The CDR3 nucleotides are TGCGCCAGCAGCTTGGCTGGGGGACAGTCCTACGAGCAGTACTTC.

This chain connects TRBV19 to TRBJ2-7; TRBD1 might be the D (5 bases). Germline CDR1 reads LNHDA; CDR2 reads SQIVND (reference sequence). The length of the CDR3 is 14 residues. Trimming cost V 8 bases and J 7 bases, with 21 bases left between them. The CDR3 loop reads CASHGARQRGEQYF. The CDR3 nucleotides are TGTGCCAGTCATGGGGCGCGCCAGCGCGGAGAGCAGTACTTC. The full variable domain, completed using reference TRBV19 and TRBJ2-7, is DGGITQSPKYLFRKEGQNVTLSCEQNLNHDAMYWYRQDPGQGLRLIYYSQIVNDFQKGDIAEGYSVSREKKESFPLTVTSAQKNPTAFYLCASHGARQRGEQYFGPGTRLTVT.

This clonotype was counted many times. This sequence joins TRBV28 and TRBJ2-3; TRBD2 matches 13 bases. After removal of 6 bases from V and 5 bases from J, the junction contained 5 bases not matched to a gene. The CDR3 has 15 residues. CDR1 MDHEN and CDR2 SYDVKM come from the germline V gene. DNA for the CDR3: TGTGCCAGCAGAAGGACTAGCGGGAGAGGAGATACGCAGTATTTT. This sequence encodes CASRRTSGRGDTQYF.

Comment on this clonotype: It may be a read error: a sequence one base away is much more abundant. V and J are TRBV6-2 or TRBV6-3 and TRBJ2-7; TRBD2 matches 7 bases. The CDR3 covers 13 residues. Per germline, CDR1 MNHEY and CDR2 SVGEGT. The CDR3 nucleotides are TGTGCCAGCACTGGGACTATCTCCTACGAGCGGTACTTC. Amino acids: CASTGTISYERYF.

This clonotype has a count of ten or more. V usage is TRBV7-9 and J usage is TRBJ2-2; no definite D call. Germline values: CDR1 SEHNR, CDR2 FQNEAQ (reference sequence). The germline V and J ends were trimmed by 3 bases and 3 bases, with 2 bases remaining between them. The CDR3 has 12 amino acids. CDR3 region: CASSFYTGELFF. The CDR3 coding sequence is TGTGCCAGCAGCTTCTACACCGGGGAGCTGTTTTTT. The full variable domain, completed using reference TRBV7-9 and TRBJ2-2, is DTGVSQNPRHKITKRGQNVTFRCDPISEHNRLYWYRQTLGQGPEFLTYFQNEAQLEKSRLLSDRFSAERPKGSFSTLEIQRTEQGDSAMYLCASSFYTGELFFGEGSRLTVL.

This clonotype came up many times. This sequence joins TRBV6-2 or TRBV6-3 and TRBJ2-5; 9 bases line up with TRBD2. CDR1 and CDR2 (germline): MNHEY, SVGEGT. CDR3 size: 16 residues. With 5 bases clipped from V and 4 bases from J, the junction kept 11 bases outside the gene matches. DNA of the CDR3: TGTGCCAGCAGTCCGAGTAGCGGGAGAGGCGGAGAGACCCAGTACTTC. Amino acids: CASSPSSGRGGETQYF.

The rearrangement links TRBV19 to TRBJ2-1; 7 nucleotides match TRBD1. J lost 7 bases, V lost 3 bases, and 12 bases had no gene match. This CDR3 is built from 16 residues. Germline loops: CDR1 LNHDA, CDR2 SQIVND (reference sequence). This CDR3 reads CASSIFRDRGINEQFF. The CDR3 DNA reads as TGTGCCAGTAGTATTTTCCGGGACAGAGGTATAAATGAGCAGTTCTTC.

Of note for this clonotype: A read error is the likely source, as a far larger clone sits one nucleotide away. The chain employs TRBV6-4 and TRBJ2-1, with 10 bases matching TRBD2. Germline-derived CDR1 and CDR2 are MRHNA and SNTAGT. This CDR3 contains 15 residues. The CDR3 DNA sequence: TGTGCCAGCAGTTCCACTAGCGGGAATTACAATGAGAAGTTCTTC. Its translation: CASSSTSGNYNEKFF.

There are many counts of this clonotype. The chain links TRBV24-1 to TRBJ2-3, with D perhaps matching TRBD2 (5 bases). CDR1 and CDR2 from the germline V gene are KGHDR and SFDVKD. V lost 5 bases to trimming and J lost 6 bases, with 11 bases between them. The CDR3 extends over 13 amino acids. In nucleotides, the CDR3 is TGTGCCACCAGTGTCAGGCGGGCGGATACGCAGTATTTT. Protein product: CATSVRRADTQYF.

This clonotype was counted many times. The rearrangement uses TRBV11-2 and TRBJ1-4, with a weak D call TRBD1 (5 bases). Germline CDR1 reads SGHAT; CDR2 reads FQNNGV. The CDR3 consists of 14 residues. V lost 6 bases, J lost 8 bases, and 16 bases lay in between. CDR3: CASSEIRAQEKLFF. The DNA of the CDR3 is TGTGCCAGCAGTGAAATCAGGGCGCAGGAAAAACTGTTTTTT.

This clonotype was picked up many times. This CDR3 reads CASSFRQGGELFF. The CDR3 coding sequence is TGTGCCAGCAGCTTTCGACAAGGCGGGGAGCTGTTTTTT. The rearrangement uses TRBV7-2 and TRBJ2-2; D gene unclear. Germline lookup yields CDR1 SGHTA and CDR2 FQGNSA. This CDR3 is built from 13 residues. Trimming took 3 bases from V and 7 from J, leaving 9 bases between them. Full variable domain (missing parts from reference TRBV7-2 and TRBJ2-2): GAGVSQSPSNKVTEKGKDVELRCDPISGHTALYWYRQSLGQGLEFLIYFQGNSAPDKSGLPSDRFSAERTGGSVSTLTIQRTQQEDSAVYLCASSFRQGGELFFGEGSRLTVL.

The chain joins TRBV7-6 to TRBJ1-4; the D gene is possibly TRBD1 (5 bases). The CDR3 is 15 residues long. CDR1 SGHVS and CDR2 FNYEAQ come from the germline V gene. V gave up 5 bases and J gave up 7 bases, with 17 bases separating them. CDR3 sequence (DNA): TGTGCCAGCAGCCTATGGGGCAGGGAGGCTGAAAAACTGTTTTTT. It translates to CASSLWGREAEKLFF.

In its sample, this clonotype was seen once. The genes are TRBV6-1 and TRBJ2-7, with D hard to call. V lost 5 bases to trimming and J lost 3 bases, with 5 bases between them. Germline loops: CDR1 MNHNS, CDR2 SASEGT. The CDR3 extends over 11 amino acids. The CDR3 coding sequence is TGTGCCAGCAGTCACATCTACGAGCAGTACTTC. Amino acids: CASSHIYEQYF.

This clonotype was found many times. This chain uses TRBV7-2 with TRBJ2-7; 8 nucleotides match TRBD1. There are 13 residues in the CDR3. Trimming took 5 bases from V and 3 from J; bases not matched to a gene: 3. Germline CDR1 SGHTA, CDR2 FQGNSA. The CDR3 region has the DNA TGTGCCAGCAGCATCGGGACAGGCTACGAGCAGTACTTC. Translation: CASSIGTGYEQYF.

There are many counts of this clonotype. CDR3 bases: TGTGCCAGCCGATCCGGGACCGCAAATTCACCCCTCCACTTT. This translates into CASRSGTANSPLHF. The chain uses TRBV9 and TRBJ1-6; D is possibly TRBD1 (5 bases). Germline V CDR1 and CDR2: SGDLS, YYNGEE. The CDR3 is made up of 14 amino acids. V shed 7 bases and J shed 7 bases, with 15 bases lying between them.

This clonotype was counted at least ten times. The chain has TRBV29-1 and TRBJ1-2, with TRBD1 matching 10 bases. The V gene end was trimmed by 6 bases and the J gene end by 4 bases; junction bases not matched to a gene: 5. The CDR3 is 13 amino acids. The germline CDR1 and CDR2 sequences are SQVTM and ANQGSEA. CDR3 in amino acids: CSVGTGDTYGYTF. The CDR3 DNA sequence: TGCAGCGTAGGGACAGGGGATACCTATGGCTACACCTTC.

In its sample, this clonotype was seen once. J is TRBJ2-3 and V is TRBV7-3, with D maybe TRBD2 (6 bases). CDR1 SGHTA and CDR2 FQGTGA come from the germline V gene. V was cut by 10 bases and J by 12 bases, with 26 bases left in between. This CDR3 has 14 residues. CDR3 nucleotides: TGTGCCATCATCCCGGACTATAGCACACCTACTCAGTATTTT. This codes for CAIIPDYSTPTQYF.

This clonotype was counted a few times. At one of its ends the junction is not consistent with the germline gene, which may arise from a read error. The chain has TRBV2 and TRBJ2-6; the D call may be TRBD1 or TRBD2 (5 bases each). Germline V gene lookup returns CDR1 SNHLY and CDR2 FYNNEI. The CDR3 is 17 residues long. CDR3 sequence reads: CASSPQGPEDGANFLTF. The CDR3 DNA reads as TGTGCCAGCAGTCCCCAGGGTCCCGAGGACGGGGCCAACTTCCTGACTTTC.

This clonotype appeared a single time. The genes are TRBV6-2 or TRBV6-3 and TRBJ1-2; TRBD1 agrees at 8 bases. This CDR3 is built from 15 residues. Germline assignment: CDR1 MNHEY and CDR2 SVGEGT. J was trimmed by 8 bases and V by 5 bases; bases with no gene match: 13. CDR3 protein: CASSPQLTGAKGYTF. The CDR3 DNA reads TGTGCCAGCAGTCCTCAACTGACAGGGGCTAAAGGCTACACCTTC.

This clonotype was seen more than once but under ten times. A read error is likely here: a far larger clone is one base away. This chain uses TRBV6-2 or TRBV6-3 with TRBJ2-1, with a possible D match to TRBD1 (5 bases). This CDR3 contains 14 residues. V was cut by 5 bases and J by 12 bases, with 20 bases left in between. Germline CDR1 and CDR2: MNHEY and SVGEGT. The DNA of the CDR3 is TGTGCCAGCAGTCCCTCGAGCGAGACAGATGGGCAGTTCTTC. Its translation is CASSPSSETDGQFF.

This clonotype is judged medium-sized (0.01 to 0.1%). This chain links TRBV15 with TRBJ2-7, with a possible D match to TRBD1 (5 bases). V was pared by 8 bases and J by 0 bases, with 14 bases between. The CDR3 sequence is 14 residues long. Looked up from germline, CDR1 is LNHNV and CDR2 is YYDKDF (reference sequence). DNA for the CDR3: TGTGCCACCCAGGGAAGGGAAAACTCCTACGAGCAGTACTTC. It encodes CATQGRENSYEQYF.

Details on this clonotype: The final CDR3 position lacks the conserved phenylalanine or tryptophan, pointing to a likely read error. The rearrangement joins TRBV15 to TRBJ2-1; D is ambiguous. Germline V gives CDR1 LNHNV, CDR2 YYDKDF (reference sequence). The CDR3 has 13 amino acids. In DNA, the CDR3 is TGTGCCAACAGCAGAGAAGGGCGAGATATTCAGTTCTTA. This codes for CANSREGRDIQFL.

The V gene is TRBV20-1, the J gene TRBJ2-1, with D unresolved. V dropped 3 bases and J dropped 4 bases, with 7 bases sitting between them. The germline gives CDR1 DFQATT, CDR2 SNEGSKA (reference sequence). This CDR3 comprises 12 residues. CDR3 nucleotides: TGCAGTGCTAGCTTAGGATACAATGAGCAGTTCTTC. This encodes CSASLGYNEQFF.

The chain links TRBV12-3 or TRBV12-4 to TRBJ2-7; D not resolved. The V end was cut by 6 bases, the J end by 1 base, with 10 bases between. The CDR3 is 13 residues long. For the CDR3, the DNA is TGTGCCAGCAGCTTTTTTTTATCCTACGAGCAGTACTTC. It codes for CASSFFLSYEQYF.

Points on this clonotype: Being one base from a much bigger clone, this may be a read error. CDR3 residues: CASSLAGGSTYTQYF. The CDR3 DNA is TGTGCCAGCAGCTTGGCCGGCGGAAGCACATATACGCAGTATTTT. The gene calls are TRBV5-4 and TRBJ2-3; D ambiguous. Germline V gene sequence: CDR1 SGHNT, CDR2 YYREEE (reference sequence). The CDR3 is 15 residues long. Full variable domain (rest looked up from reference TRBV5-4 and TRBJ2-3): ETGVTQSPTHLIKTRGQQVTLRCSSQSGHNTVSWYQQALGQGPQFIFQYYREEENGRGNFPPRFSGLQFPNYSSELNVNALELDDSALYLCASSLAGGSTYTQYFGPGTRLTVL.

V usage is TRBV20-1 and J usage is TRBJ1-5; 10 nucleotides match TRBD1. Trimming at V came to 3 bases and at J to 4 bases, leaving 3 bases not matched to a gene. The germline V gene encodes CDR1 DFQATT and CDR2 SNEGSKA (reference sequence). The CDR3 extends over 14 amino acids. Here the CDR3 reads CSASRQGANQPQHF. The CDR3 coding sequence is TGCAGTGCTAGTCGACAGGGGGCTAATCAGCCCCAGCATTTT.

As to this clonotype: Given a far larger clone just one base away, this is likely a sequencing read error. The chain employs TRBV7-9 and TRBJ2-7; 9 bases align to TRBD2. From germline, CDR1 is SEHNR and CDR2 FQNEAQ (reference sequence). This CDR3 has 16 amino acids. The CDR3 here is CASSLEASGTHYDQYF. The CDR3 bases are TGTGCCAGCAGCTTAGAGGCTAGCGGGACTCACTACGATCAGTACTTC. Together with reference TRBV7-9 and TRBJ2-7, the CDR3 gives the full variable domain: DTGVSQNPRHKITKRGQNVTFRCDPISEHNRLYWYRQTLGQGPEFLTYFQNEAQLEKSRLLSDRFSAERPKGSFSTLEIQRTEQGDSAMYLCASSLEASGTHYDQYFGPGTRLTVT.

This chain connects TRBV28 to TRBJ2-3; D uncertain. The CDR3 has 13 residues. The V and J ends lost 6 bases and 6 bases respectively, with 13 bases between them. The germline V gene has CDR1 MDHEN and CDR2 SYDVKM. The CDR3 loop reads CASRVYGSDTQYF. CDR3 in DNA: TGTGCCAGCAGAGTATATGGGTCGGATACGCAGTATTTT.

This clonotype has a count of ten or more. V usage is TRBV18 and J usage is TRBJ1-1; the D is unclear. CDR1 and CDR2 from the germline V gene are KGHSH and LQKENI. With 2 bases removed from V and 5 bases from J, the gap between germline ends came to 15 bases. This CDR3 contains 15 residues. The CDR3 coding sequence is TGTGCCAGCTCACCAAATGGTGGATTCGGGACTGAAGCTTTCTTT. Its protein product is CASSPNGGFGTEAFF.

This clonotype came up many times. The V gene is TRBV30, the J gene TRBJ2-2; 10 bases are a match to TRBD1. V gave up 2 bases and J gave up 6 bases; unmatched junction bases: 9. The CDR3 runs to 16 residues. Germline CDR1 reads GTSNPN; CDR2 reads SVGIG (reference sequence). This CDR3 reads CAWSPSRTGGAGELFF. The CDR3 bases are TGTGCCTGGAGTCCTTCCCGGACAGGGGGGGCCGGGGAGCTGTTTTTT.